This TCR beta chain was profiled in a study of control samples from healthy donors and cancer patients. TCRdb's copy holds only in-frame clones and misses some; the assay was immunoSEQ multiplex PCR. Found here are about 410,000 clones, approximately 92% of them singletons; the top ten hold 5.5% to 7.5%. Germline CDR1 and CDR2: SGHRS and YFSETQ. CDR3 length equals 15 residues. V dropped 0 bases and J dropped 4; count of bases not matched to a gene: 5. The sequence came from a man aged 35 to 55 with head and neck cancer. V and J are TRBV5-1 and TRBJ1-2; the match to TRBD1 covers 8 bases. The sample was PBMCs. CDR3 in amino acids: CASSLALQGAYGYTF. The CDR3 DNA reads TGCGCCAGCAGCTTGGCCCTGCAGGGGGCCTATGGCTACACCTTC.